The rows below give T cell receptor beta chains drawn from one sample of a study of blood T cell repertoires in COVID-19. TCRdb's copy holds only in-frame clones and misses some; the assay was immunoSEQ multiplex PCR. The data contain 150,000 to 200,000 clones, about 89% of them singletons. Source material: PBMCs or T cells enriched from blood (not recorded which). These receptors all stem from a young woman who had recovered from COVID-19. The CDR3 runs from the conserved cysteine through the conserved F or W. Clone size is not always given. Where it is, it says once, few, many or a class for expanded clones.

j_call: TRBJ1-1
clone_size: -
v_call: TRBV6-4
cdr3_length: 13
cdr3_aa: CASSSGKNTEAFF

j_call: TRBJ2-3
clone_size: -
v_call: TRBV19
cdr3_length: 17
cdr3_aa: CASSRSRTGASTDTQYF

j_call: TRBJ2-3
clone_size: -
v_call: TRBV27
cdr3_length: 16
cdr3_aa: CASSPLAGATTDTQYF

j_call: TRBJ2-2
clone_size: -
v_call: TRBV6-5
cdr3_length: 14
cdr3_aa: CASGKGGDTGELFF

j_call: TRBJ1-2
clone_size: -
v_call: TRBV28
cdr3_length: 15
cdr3_aa: CASSGLTRDSYGYTF

j_call: TRBJ2-3
clone_size: -
v_call: TRBV6-4
cdr3_length: 15
cdr3_aa: CASSPRTSGADTQYF

j_call: TRBJ1-2
clone_size: -
v_call: TRBV28
cdr3_length: 14
cdr3_aa: CASSPNPVNYGYTF

j_call: TRBJ1-1
clone_size: -
v_call: TRBV19
cdr3_length: 13
cdr3_aa: CASSMGGITEAFF

j_call: TRBJ1-2
clone_size: -
v_call: TRBV28
cdr3_length: 13
cdr3_aa: CASRDGGPYGYTF

j_call: TRBJ1-1
clone_size: -
v_call: TRBV6-6
cdr3_length: 14
cdr3_aa: CASSLDRAGTEAFF

j_call: TRBJ2-7
clone_size: -
v_call: TRBV19
cdr3_length: 14
cdr3_aa: CASSTDRSSYEQYF

j_call: TRBJ2-6
clone_size: -
v_call: TRBV10-3
cdr3_length: 20
cdr3_aa: CAISPVLPGTGVSGANVLTF

j_call: TRBJ2-1
clone_size: -
v_call: TRBV2
cdr3_length: 17
cdr3_aa: CARNSRTSGSSYNEQFF

j_call: TRBJ2-7
clone_size: -
v_call: TRBV7-6
cdr3_length: 15
cdr3_aa: CASSPAGGWVYEQYF

j_call: TRBJ1-2
clone_size: few
v_call: TRBV7-9
cdr3_length: 14
cdr3_aa: CASSFGDRDIGYTF

j_call: TRBJ2-1
clone_size: -
v_call: TRBV28
cdr3_length: 12
cdr3_aa: CASSPARVEQFF

j_call: TRBJ1-1
clone_size: -
v_call: TRBV10-2
cdr3_length: 14
cdr3_aa: CASSQGWVNTEAFF

j_call: TRBJ1-1
clone_size: -
v_call: TRBV5-4
cdr3_length: 15
cdr3_aa: CASSSGTGLNTEAFF

j_call: TRBJ2-7
clone_size: -
v_call: TRBV4-1
cdr3_length: 15
cdr3_aa: CASSPERGNYYEQYF

j_call: TRBJ2-7
clone_size: -
v_call: TRBV5-5
cdr3_length: 14
cdr3_aa: CASSWRGPGDEQYF

j_call: TRBJ2-5
clone_size: -
v_call: TRBV5-6
cdr3_length: 14
cdr3_aa: CASSLQGWEETQYF

j_call: TRBJ2-7
clone_size: -
v_call: TRBV27
cdr3_length: 15
cdr3_aa: CASSDSGTGVAEQYF

j_call: TRBJ2-7
clone_size: -
v_call: TRBV7-2
cdr3_length: 15
cdr3_aa: CASSLGQGALYEQYF

j_call: TRBJ2-2
clone_size: -
v_call: TRBV29-1
cdr3_length: 12
cdr3_aa: CSVDRATGELFF

j_call: TRBJ2-7
clone_size: -
v_call: TRBV5-1
cdr3_length: 15
cdr3_aa: CASSLAPRGSYEQYF

j_call: TRBJ1-1
clone_size: -
v_call: TRBV19
cdr3_length: 17
cdr3_aa: CASSIRKGIWGQTEAFF

j_call: TRBJ2-7
clone_size: -
v_call: TRBV2
cdr3_length: 15
cdr3_aa: CASSKDSSVSYEQYF

j_call: TRBJ1-2
clone_size: -
v_call: TRBV28
cdr3_length: 14
cdr3_aa: CASSLGTVNYGYTF

j_call: TRBJ2-7
clone_size: -
v_call: TRBV28
cdr3_length: 14
cdr3_aa: CASSSTSGAYEQYF

j_call: TRBJ2-7
clone_size: -
v_call: TRBV28
cdr3_length: 14
cdr3_aa: CASSLLLAGSEQYF

j_call: TRBJ2-1
clone_size: -
v_call: TRBV7-2
cdr3_length: 16
cdr3_aa: CASSFPEEREHNEQFF

j_call: TRBJ1-2
clone_size: once
v_call: TRBV5-1
cdr3_length: 16
cdr3_aa: CASSLDPGREGYGYTF

j_call: TRBJ2-7
clone_size: -
v_call: TRBV2
cdr3_length: 14
cdr3_aa: CASKGTSGRNEQYF

j_call: TRBJ2-6
clone_size: -
v_call: TRBV28
cdr3_length: 19
cdr3_aa: CASSLPDRGPPSGANVLTF

j_call: TRBJ2-3
clone_size: -
v_call: TRBV6-4
cdr3_length: 13
cdr3_aa: CATKQGATDTQYF

j_call: TRBJ2-7
clone_size: -
v_call: TRBV7-3
cdr3_length: 14
cdr3_aa: CASSLGRGSHEQYF

j_call: TRBJ2-1
clone_size: -
v_call: TRBV6-4
cdr3_length: 16
cdr3_aa: CASSVQAGLAYNEQFF

j_call: TRBJ2-3
clone_size: -
v_call: TRBV5-1
cdr3_length: 19
cdr3_aa: CASSYQGLAGELFTDTQYF